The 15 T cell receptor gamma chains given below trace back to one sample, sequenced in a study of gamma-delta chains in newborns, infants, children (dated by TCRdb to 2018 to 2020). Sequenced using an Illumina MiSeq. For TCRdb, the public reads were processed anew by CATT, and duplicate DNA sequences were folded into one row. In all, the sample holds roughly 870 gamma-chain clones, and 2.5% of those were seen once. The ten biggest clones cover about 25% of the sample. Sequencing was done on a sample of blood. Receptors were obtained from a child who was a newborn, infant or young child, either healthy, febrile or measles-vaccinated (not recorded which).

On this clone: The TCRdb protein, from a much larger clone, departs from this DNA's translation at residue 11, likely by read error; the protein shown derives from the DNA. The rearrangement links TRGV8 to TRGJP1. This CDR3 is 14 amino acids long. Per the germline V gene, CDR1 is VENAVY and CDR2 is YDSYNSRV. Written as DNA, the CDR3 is TGTGCCACCTGGGATAAGGGCACTGGTTGGCTCAAGATATTT. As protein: CATWDKGTGWLKIF.

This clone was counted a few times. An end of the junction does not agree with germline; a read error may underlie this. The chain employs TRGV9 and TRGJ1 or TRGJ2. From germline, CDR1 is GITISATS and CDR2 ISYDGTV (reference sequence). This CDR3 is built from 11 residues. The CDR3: CAVWENKNKLF. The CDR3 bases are TGTGCCGTGTGGGAGAACAAGAACAAACTATTT.

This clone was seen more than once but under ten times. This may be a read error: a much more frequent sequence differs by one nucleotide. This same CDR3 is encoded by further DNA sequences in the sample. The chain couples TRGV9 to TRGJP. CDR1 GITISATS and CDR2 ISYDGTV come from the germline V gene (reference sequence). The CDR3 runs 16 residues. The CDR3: CALWEEEELGKKIKVF. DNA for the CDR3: TGTGCCCTGTGGGAGGAGGAAGAGTTGGGCAAAAAAATCAAGGTATTT.

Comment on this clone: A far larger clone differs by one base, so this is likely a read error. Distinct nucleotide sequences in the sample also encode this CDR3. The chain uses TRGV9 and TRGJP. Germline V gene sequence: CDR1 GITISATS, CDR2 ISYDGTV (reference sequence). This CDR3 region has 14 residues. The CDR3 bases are TGCGCCTTGTGGCAAGAGTTGGGCAAAAAAATCAAGGTATTT. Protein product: CALWQELGKKIKVF.

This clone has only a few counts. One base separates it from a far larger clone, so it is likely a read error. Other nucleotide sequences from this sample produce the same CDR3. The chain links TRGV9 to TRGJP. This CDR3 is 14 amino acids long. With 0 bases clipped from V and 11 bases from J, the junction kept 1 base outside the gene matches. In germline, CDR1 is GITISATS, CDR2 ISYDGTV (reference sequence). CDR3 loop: CALWEVLGKKIKVF. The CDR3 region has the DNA TGTGCCTTGTGGGAGGTGCTGGGCAAAAAAATCAAGGTATTT.

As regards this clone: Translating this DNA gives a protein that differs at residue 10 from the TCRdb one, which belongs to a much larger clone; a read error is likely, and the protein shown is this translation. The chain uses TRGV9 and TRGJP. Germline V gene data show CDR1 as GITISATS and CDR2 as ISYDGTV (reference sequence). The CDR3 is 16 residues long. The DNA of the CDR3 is TGTGCCTTGTGGGAGGTGCATCCGTTGAGCAAAAAAATCAAGGTATTT. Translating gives CALWEVHPLSKKIKVF.

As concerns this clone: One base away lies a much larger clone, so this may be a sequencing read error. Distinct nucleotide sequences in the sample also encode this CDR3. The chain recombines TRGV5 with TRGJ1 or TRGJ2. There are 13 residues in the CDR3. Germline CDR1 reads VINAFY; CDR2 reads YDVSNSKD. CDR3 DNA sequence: TGTGCCACCTGGGGCCGGAATTATTATAAGAAACTCTTC. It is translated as CATWGRNYYKKLF.

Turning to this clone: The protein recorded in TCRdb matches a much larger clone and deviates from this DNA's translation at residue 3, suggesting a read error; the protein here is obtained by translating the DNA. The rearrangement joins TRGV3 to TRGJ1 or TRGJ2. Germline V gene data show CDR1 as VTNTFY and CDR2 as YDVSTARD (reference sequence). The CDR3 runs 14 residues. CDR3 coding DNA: TGTGCCAACTGGGACAGGCCCTGGTATTATAAGAAACTCTTT. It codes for CANWDRPWYYKKLF.

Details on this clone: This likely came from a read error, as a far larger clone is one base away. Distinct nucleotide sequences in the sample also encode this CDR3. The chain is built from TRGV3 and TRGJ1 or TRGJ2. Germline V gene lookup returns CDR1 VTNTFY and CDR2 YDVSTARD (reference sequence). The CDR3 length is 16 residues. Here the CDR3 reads CATWDRPPGFYYKKLF. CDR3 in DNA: TGCGCCACCTGGGACAGGCCACCGGGGTTTTATTATAAGAAACTCTTT.

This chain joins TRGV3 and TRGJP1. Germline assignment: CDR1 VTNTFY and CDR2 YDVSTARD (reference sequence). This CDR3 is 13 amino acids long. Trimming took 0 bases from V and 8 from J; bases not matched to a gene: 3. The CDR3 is CATWDRGGWFKIF. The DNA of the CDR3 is TGTGCCACCTGGGACAGGGGAGGTTGGTTCAAGATATTT.

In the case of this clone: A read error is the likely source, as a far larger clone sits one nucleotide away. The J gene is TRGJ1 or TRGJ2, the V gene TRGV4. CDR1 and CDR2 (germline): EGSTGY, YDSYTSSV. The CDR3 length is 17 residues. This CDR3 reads CATWDGPLWRAYYKKLF. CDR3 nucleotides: TGCGCCACCTGGGATGGGCCGTTGTGGAGGGCTTATTATAAGAAACTCTTT.

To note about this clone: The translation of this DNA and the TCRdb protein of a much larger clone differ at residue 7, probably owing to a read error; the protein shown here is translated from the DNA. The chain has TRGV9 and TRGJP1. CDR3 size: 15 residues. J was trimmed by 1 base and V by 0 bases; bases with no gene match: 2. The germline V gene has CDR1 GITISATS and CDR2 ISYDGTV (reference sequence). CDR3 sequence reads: CALWEVRTTGWFKIF. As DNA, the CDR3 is TGTGCCTTGTGGGAGGTGCGTACCACTGGTTGGTTCAAGATATTT.

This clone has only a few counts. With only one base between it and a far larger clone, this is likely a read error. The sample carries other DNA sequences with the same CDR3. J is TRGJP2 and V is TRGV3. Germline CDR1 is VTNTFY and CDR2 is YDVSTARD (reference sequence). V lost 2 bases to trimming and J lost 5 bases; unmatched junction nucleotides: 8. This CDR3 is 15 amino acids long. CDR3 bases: TGTGCCACCTGGGACATCCCACGGAGTGATTGGATCAAGACGTTT. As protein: CATWDIPRSDWIKTF.

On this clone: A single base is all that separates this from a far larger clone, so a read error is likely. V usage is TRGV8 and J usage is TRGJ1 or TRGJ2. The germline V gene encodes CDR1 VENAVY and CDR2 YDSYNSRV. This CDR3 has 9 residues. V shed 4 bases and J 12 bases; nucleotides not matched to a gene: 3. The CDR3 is CATWERKLF. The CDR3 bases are TGTGCCACCTGGGAGAGGAAACTCTTT.

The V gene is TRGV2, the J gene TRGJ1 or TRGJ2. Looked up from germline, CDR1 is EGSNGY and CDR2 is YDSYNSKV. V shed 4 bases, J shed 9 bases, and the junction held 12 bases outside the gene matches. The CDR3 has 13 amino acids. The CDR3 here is CATWDTKGIKKLF. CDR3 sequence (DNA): TGTGCCACCTGGGATACTAAAGGGATTAAGAAACTCTTT.